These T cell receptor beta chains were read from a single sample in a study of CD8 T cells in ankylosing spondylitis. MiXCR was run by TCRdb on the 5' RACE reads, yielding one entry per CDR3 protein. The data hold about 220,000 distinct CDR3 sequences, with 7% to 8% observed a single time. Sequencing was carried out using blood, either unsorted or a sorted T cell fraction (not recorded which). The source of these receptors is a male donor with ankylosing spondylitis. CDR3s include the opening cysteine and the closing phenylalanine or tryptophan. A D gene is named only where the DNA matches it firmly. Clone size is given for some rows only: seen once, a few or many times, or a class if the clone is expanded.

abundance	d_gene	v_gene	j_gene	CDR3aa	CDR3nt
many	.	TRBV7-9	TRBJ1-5	CASSFRQLNQPQHF	TGTGCCAGCAGCTTTCGCCAGCTCAATCAGCCCCAGCATTTT
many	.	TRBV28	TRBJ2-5	CASSFTRNQETQYF	TGTGCCAGCAGTTTTACCCGGAACCAAGAGACCCAGTACTTC
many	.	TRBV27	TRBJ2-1	CASSYGTPYNEQFF	TGTGCCAGCAGTTACGGGACGCCCTACAATGAGCAGTTCTTC
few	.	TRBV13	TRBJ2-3	CASSLGSRGTDTQYF	TGTGCCAGCAGCTTGGGGAGCAGAGGCACAGATACGCAGTATTTT
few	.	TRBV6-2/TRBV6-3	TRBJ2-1	CASSYSTGFSYNEQFF	TGTGCCAGCAGTTACTCGACAGGCTTCTCCTACAATGAGCAGTTCTTC
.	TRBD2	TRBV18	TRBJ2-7	CASSPPWREMSYEQYF	TGTGCCAGCTCACCACCGTGGCGGGAGATGTCCTACGAGCAGTACTTC
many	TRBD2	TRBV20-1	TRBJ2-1	CSAGSGREHNEQFF	TGCAGTGCAGGAAGCGGGAGGGAACACAATGAGCAGTTCTTC
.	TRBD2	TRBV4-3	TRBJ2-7	CASSQGLAGGPDHEQYF	TGCGCCAGCAGCCAAGGACTAGCGGGAGGGCCTGACCACGAGCAGTACTTC
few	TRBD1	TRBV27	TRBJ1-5	CASRQGYNQPQHF	TGTGCCAGCCGACAGGGGTACAATCAGCCCCAGCATTTT
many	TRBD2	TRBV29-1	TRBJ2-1	CSVAGIFSGVYNEQFF	TGCAGCGTTGCGGGAATTTTCAGCGGGGTATACAATGAGCAGTTCTTC
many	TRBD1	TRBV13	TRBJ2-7	CASSSGQRVHEQYF	TGTGCCAGCAGCTCGGGACAGAGGGTCCACGAGCAGTACTTC
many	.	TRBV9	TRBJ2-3	CASSAPGLRQYF	TGTGCCAGCAGCGCCCCCGGGCTACGGCAGTATTTT
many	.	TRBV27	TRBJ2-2	CASTPGGSGELFF	TGTGCCAGCACCCCAGGTGGCTCCGGGGAGCTGTTTTTT
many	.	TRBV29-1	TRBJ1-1	CSGRGGTEAFF	TGCAGCGGTCGGGGGGGAACTGAAGCTTTCTTT
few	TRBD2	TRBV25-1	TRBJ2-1	CASSARLAGFIFNEQFF	TGTGCCAGCAGTGCCCGACTAGCGGGATTTATTTTCAATGAGCAGTTCTTC
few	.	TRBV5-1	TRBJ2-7	CASSLELIPYEQYF	TGCGCCAGCAGCTTGGAACTGATTCCCTACGAGCAGTACTTC
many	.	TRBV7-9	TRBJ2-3	CASRALDTQYF	TGTGCCAGCAGGGCCCTGGATACGCAGTATTTT
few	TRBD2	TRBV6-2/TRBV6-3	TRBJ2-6	CASSYLGGGANVLTF	TGTGCCAGCAGTTACCTGGGAGGGGGGGCCAACGTCCTGACTTTC
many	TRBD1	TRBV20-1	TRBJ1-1	CSAPDRGLPGEAFF	TGCAGTGCACCCGACAGGGGCCTACCCGGTGAAGCTTTCTTT
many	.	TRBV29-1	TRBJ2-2	CSVPDPHTGELFF	TGCAGCGTGCCGGACCCCCACACCGGGGAGCTGTTTTTT
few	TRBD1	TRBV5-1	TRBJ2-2	CASSLFWTGTEADTGELFF	TGCGCCAGCAGCTTGTTCTGGACAGGGACGGAGGCGGACACCGGGGAGCTGTTTTTT
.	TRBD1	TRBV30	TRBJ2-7	CAWKGQGSWEQYF	TGTGCCTGGAAGGGACAGGGTTCGTGGGAGCAGTACTTC
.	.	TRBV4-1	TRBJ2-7	CASSQVNRDYEQYF	TGCGCCAGCAGCCAAGTCAACAGGGATTACGAGCAGTACTTC
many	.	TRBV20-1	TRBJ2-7	CSARDPERAYEQYF	TGCAGTGCTAGAGATCCAGAGCGGGCCTACGAGCAGTACTTC
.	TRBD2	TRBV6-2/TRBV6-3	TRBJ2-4	CASSYSFRAGWRNIQYF	TGTGCCAGCAGTTACTCCTTCCGAGCGGGGTGGCGGAACATTCAGTACTTC
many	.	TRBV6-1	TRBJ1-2	CASRQTDRNYGYTF	TGTGCCAGCAGACAGACGGACAGAAACTATGGCTACACCTTC
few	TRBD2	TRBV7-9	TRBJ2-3	CASSSLLAREDLRTQYF	TGTGCCAGCAGCTCACTTTTAGCGCGGGAGGACCTGCGTACGCAGTATTTT
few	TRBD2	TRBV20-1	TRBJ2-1	CSGSAGVLSYNEQFF	TGCAGTGGATCAGCGGGAGTGTTATCCTACAATGAGCAGTTCTTC
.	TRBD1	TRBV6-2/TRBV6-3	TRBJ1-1	CASSHTGGLWNTEAFF	TGTGCCAGCAGTCATACAGGGGGCTTATGGAACACTGAAGCTTTCTTT
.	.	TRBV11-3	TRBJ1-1	CASSSNVREAFF	TGTGCCAGCAGCTCGAACGTACGTGAAGCTTTCTTT
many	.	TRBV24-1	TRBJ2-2	CATSGTNTGELFF	TGTGCCACCTCAGGGACGAACACCGGGGAGCTGTTTTTT
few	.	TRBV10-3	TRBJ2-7	CAIRSTTSYEQYF	TGTGCCATCAGATCGACAACCTCCTACGAGCAGTACTTC
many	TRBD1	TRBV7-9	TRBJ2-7	CASSSRDRGEQYF	TGTGCCAGCAGCTCAAGGGACAGAGGCGAGCAGTACTTC